This T cell receptor (beta chain) was captured by sequencing in a study of T-cell memory formation after mild COVID-19. Points from the study as a whole: Cross-reactive memory apparently joined, as some responding clones appeared in pre-infection memory. Clones contracting day 15 to 85 were balanced CD4/CD8; later expanders leaned CD4+.

This clonotype has more than one count but fewer than ten. As yet, its antigen is unknown. Via MiXCR, TCRdb re-called the 5' RACE reads, giving one row per CDR3 protein. This sample carries more than 250,000 distinct CDR3 sequences, about 16% of them seen once, and the ten largest clones take over 20%. Germline CDR1 and CDR2: MGHDK and SYGVNS. Germline trimming cut 4 bases from V and 4 bases from J; bases unmatched to any gene: 16. The CDR3 length is 18 residues. The chain couples TRBV25-1 to TRBJ2-5; 9 nucleotides match TRBD2. This TCR was recovered from a young man who had mild COVID-19 (a few samples of this study predate the infection). Cell type and time point are not known. Sequenced input: PBMCs or a T cell subset sorted from them (not recorded which). The CDR3 nucleotides read TGTGCCAGCAGTGCCCCGGGACTAGCAGAGACCTCCGCAGAGACCCAGTACTTC. Residues: CASSAPGLAETSAETQYF.